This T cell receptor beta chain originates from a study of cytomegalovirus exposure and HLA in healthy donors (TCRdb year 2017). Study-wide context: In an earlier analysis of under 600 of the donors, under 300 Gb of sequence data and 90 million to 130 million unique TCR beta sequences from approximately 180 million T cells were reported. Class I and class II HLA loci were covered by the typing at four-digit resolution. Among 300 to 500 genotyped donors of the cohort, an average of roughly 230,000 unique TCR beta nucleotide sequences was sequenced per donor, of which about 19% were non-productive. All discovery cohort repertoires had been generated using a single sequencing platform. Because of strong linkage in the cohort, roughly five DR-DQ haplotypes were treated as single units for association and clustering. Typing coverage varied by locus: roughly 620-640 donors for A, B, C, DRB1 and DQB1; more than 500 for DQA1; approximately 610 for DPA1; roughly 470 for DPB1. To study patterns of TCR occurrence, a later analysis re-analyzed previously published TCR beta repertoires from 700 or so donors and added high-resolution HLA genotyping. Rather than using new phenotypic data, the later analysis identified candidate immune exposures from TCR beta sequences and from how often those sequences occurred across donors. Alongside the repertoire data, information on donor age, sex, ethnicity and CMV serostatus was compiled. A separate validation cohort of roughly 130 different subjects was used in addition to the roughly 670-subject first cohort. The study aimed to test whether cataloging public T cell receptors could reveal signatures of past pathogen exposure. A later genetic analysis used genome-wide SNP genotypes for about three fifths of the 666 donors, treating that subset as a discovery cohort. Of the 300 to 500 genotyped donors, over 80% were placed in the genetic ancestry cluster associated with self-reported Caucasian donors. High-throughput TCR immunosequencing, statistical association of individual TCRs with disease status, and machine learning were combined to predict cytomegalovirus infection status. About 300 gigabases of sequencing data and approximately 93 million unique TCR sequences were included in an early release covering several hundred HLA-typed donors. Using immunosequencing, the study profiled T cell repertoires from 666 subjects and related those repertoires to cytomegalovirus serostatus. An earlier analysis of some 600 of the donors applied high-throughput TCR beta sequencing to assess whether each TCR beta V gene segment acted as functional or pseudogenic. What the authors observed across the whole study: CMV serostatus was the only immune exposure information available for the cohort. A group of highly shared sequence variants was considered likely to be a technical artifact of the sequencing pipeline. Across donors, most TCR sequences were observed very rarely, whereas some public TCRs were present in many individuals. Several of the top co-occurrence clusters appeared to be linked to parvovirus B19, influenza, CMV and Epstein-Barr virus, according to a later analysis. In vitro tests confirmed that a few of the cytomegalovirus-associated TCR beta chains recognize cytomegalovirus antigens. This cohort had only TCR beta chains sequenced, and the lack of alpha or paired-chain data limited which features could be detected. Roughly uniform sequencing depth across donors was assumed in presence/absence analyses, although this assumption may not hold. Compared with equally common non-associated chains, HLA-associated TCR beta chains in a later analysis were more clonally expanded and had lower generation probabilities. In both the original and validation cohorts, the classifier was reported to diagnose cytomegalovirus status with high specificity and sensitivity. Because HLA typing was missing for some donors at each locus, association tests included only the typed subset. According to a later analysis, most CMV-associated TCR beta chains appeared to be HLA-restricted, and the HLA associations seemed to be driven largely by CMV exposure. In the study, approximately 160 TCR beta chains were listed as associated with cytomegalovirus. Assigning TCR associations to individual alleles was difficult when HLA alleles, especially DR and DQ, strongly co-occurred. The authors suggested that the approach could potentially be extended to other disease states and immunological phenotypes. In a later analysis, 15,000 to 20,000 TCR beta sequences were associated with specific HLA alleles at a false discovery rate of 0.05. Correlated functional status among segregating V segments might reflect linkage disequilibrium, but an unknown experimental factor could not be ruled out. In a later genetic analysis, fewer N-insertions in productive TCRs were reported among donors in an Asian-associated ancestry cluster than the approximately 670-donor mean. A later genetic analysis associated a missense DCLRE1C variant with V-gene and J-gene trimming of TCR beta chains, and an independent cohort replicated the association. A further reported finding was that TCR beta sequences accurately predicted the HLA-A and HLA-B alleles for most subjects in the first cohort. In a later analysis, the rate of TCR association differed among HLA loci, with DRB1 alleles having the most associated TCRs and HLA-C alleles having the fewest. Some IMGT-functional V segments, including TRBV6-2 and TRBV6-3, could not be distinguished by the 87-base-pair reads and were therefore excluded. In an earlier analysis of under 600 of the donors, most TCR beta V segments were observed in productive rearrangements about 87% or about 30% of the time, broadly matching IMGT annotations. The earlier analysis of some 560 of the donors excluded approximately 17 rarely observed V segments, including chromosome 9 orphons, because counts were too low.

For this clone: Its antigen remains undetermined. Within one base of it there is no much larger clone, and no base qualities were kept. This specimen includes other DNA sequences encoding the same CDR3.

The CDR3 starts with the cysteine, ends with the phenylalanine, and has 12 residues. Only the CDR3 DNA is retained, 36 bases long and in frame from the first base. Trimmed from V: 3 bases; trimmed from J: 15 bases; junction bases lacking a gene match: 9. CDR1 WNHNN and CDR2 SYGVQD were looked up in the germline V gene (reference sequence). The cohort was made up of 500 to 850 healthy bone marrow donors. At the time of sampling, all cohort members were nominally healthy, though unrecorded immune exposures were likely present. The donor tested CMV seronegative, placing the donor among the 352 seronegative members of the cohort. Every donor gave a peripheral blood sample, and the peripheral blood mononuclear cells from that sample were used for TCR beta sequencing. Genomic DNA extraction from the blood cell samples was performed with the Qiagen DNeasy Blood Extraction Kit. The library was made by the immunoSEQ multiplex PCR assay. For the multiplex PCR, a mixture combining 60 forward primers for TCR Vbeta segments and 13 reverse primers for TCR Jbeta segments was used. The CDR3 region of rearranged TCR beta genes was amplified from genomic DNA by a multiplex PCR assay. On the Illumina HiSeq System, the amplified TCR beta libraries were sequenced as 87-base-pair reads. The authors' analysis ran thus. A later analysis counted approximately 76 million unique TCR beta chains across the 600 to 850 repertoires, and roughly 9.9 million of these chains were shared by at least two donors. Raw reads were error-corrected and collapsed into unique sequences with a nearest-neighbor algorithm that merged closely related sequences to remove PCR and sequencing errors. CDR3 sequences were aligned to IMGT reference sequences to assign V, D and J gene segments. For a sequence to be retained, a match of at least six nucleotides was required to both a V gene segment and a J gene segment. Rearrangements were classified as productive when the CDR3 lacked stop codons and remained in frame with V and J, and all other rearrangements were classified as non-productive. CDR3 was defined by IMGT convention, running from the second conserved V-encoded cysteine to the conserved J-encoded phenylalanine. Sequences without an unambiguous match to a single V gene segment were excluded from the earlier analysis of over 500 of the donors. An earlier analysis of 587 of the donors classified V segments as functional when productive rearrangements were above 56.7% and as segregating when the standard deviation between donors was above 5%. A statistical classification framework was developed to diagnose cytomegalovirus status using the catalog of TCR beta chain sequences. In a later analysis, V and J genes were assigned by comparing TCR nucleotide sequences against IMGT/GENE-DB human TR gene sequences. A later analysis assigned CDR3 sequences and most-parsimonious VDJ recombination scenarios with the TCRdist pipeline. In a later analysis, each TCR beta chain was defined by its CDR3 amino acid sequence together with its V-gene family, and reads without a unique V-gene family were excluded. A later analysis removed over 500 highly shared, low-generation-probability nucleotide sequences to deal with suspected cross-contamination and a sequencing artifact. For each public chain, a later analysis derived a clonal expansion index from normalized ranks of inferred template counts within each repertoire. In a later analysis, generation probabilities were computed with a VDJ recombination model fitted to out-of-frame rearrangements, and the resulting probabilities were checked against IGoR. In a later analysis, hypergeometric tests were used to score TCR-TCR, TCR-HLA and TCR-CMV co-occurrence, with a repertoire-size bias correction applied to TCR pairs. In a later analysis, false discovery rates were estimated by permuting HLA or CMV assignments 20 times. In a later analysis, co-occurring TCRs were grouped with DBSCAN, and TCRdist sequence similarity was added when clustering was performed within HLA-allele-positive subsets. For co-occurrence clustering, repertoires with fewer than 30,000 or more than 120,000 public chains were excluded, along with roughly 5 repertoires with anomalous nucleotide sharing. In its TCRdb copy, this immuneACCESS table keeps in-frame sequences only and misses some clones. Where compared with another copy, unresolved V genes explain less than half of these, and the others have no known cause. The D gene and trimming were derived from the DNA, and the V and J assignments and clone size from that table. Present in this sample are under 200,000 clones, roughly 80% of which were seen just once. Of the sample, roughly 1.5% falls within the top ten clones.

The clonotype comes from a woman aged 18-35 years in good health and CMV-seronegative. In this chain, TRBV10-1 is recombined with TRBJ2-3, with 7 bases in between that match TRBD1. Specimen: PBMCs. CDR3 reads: CASSDPGTAAYF. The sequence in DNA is TGCGCCAGCAGTGACCCCGGGACAGCAGCATATTTT.